The clone carrying this T cell receptor (beta chain) was seen more than once but under ten times. This entry is derived from a study of T cell repertoires in cytomegalovirus infection. Looking at the study overall: Signatures in public TCR beta sequences pointed to both CMV infection and matching HLA type.

TCRdb fed the reads into MiXCR, producing one record per CDR3 protein. Of fewer than 550,000 distinct CDR3 sequences listed, about 11% are singletons. The CDR3 is made up of 14 amino acids. Germline V CDR1 and CDR2: SEHNR, FQNEAQ (reference sequence). V was trimmed by 1 base and J by 6 bases, leaving 10 bases between them. Sequenced input: PBMCs. The receptor's source is a human donor in good health (CMV status not recorded). Some clones in this sample may be carry-over from other donors' samples. The gene calls are TRBV7-9 and TRBJ1-5, with no clear D. The DNA for the CDR3 is TGTGCCAGCAGCTTAGGCGATGAGGGTCAGCCCCAGCATTTT. It codes for CASSLGDEGQPQHF. The full variable domain, its missing parts supplied by reference TRBV7-9 and TRBJ1-5, is DTGVSQNPRHKITKRGQNVTFRCDPISEHNRLYWYRQTLGQGPEFLTYFQNEAQLEKSRLLSDRFSAERPKGSFSTLEIQRTEQGDSAMYLCASSLGDEGQPQHFGDGTRLSIL.